This TCR beta chain emerged from a study of cytomegalovirus exposure and HLA in healthy donors. Study-wide points: Analyzed later, most CMV-associated TCR beta chains appeared HLA-restricted. Analysis was performed later, and it showed HLA-associated TCR beta chains to be more clonally expanded than equally common others.

CDR3 length: 13 amino acids. Germline V gene lookup returns CDR1 SQVTM and CDR2 ANQGSEA. J was trimmed by 0 bases and V by 7 bases; bases with no gene match: 3. Vbeta (60) and Jbeta (13) primers were used in the PCR. As processed by the authors: In a later analysis, roughly 11 million of approximately 80 million unique beta chains occurred in at least two donors. Generated by immunoSEQ multiplex PCR, the TCRdb table keeps only in-frame clones and is missing some. The V and J calls and clone size are taken from that table; D and trimming were inferred from the DNA. The sample records 130,000 or so clones, roughly 80% being singletons. Of note for this clone: Its antigen is unidentified.

Sequencing was performed on PBMCs. The chain joins TRBV29-1 to TRBJ2-3, with 8 bases lining up with TRBD2. The clonotype was recovered from a man aged 35 to 55 in good health and CMV-seronegative. CDR3 loop: CSAQRGSTDTQYF. For the CDR3, the DNA is TGCAGCGCACAGCGGGGGAGCACAGATACGCAGTATTTT.